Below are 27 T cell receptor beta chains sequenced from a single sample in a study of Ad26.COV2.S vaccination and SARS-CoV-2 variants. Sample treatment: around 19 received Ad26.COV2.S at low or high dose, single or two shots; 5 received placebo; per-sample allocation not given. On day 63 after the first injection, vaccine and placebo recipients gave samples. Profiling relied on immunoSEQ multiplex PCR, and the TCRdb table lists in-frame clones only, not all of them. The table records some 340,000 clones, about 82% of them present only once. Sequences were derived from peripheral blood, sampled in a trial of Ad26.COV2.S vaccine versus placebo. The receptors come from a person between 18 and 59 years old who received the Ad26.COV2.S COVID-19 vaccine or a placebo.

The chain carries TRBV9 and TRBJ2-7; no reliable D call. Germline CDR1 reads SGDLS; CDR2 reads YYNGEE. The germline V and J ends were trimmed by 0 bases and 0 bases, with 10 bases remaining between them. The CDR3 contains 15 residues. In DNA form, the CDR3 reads TGTGCCAGCAGCGTAGCCCCGGATTTCTCCTACGAGCAGTACTTC. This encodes CASSVAPDFSYEQYF.

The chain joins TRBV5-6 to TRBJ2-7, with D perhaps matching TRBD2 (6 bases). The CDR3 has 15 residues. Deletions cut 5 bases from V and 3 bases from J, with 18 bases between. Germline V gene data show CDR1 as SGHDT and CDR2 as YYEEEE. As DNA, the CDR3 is TGTGCCAGCAGTCGTTCTCCGGAGGGTTACTACGAGCAGTACTTC. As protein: CASSRSPEGYYEQYF.

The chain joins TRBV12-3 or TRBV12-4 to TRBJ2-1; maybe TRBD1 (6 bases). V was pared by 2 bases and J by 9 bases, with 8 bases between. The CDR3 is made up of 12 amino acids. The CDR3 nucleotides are TGTGCCAGCAGTTTAAGGGGGTTTGAGCAGTTCTTC. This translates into CASSLRGFEQFF.

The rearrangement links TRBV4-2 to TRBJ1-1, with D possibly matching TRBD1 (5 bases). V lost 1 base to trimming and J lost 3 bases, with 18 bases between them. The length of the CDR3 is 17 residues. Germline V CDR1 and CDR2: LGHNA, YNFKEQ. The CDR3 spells CASSQGPLGDGDTEAFF. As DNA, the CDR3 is TGTGCCAGCAGCCAAGGTCCTCTAGGGGATGGGGACACTGAAGCTTTCTTT.

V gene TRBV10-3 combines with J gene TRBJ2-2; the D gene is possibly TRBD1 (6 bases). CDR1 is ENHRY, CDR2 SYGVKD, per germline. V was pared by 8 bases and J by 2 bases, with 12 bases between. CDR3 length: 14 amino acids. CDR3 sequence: CAIGLQGNTGELFF. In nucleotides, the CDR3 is TGTGCCATCGGGCTACAGGGAAACACCGGGGAGCTGTTTTTT.

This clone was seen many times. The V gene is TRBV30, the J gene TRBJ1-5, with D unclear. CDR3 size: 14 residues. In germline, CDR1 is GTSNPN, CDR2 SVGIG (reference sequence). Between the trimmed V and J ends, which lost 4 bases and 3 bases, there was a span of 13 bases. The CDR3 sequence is CAWMPDGVNQPQHF. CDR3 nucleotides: TGTGCCTGGATGCCGGACGGAGTCAATCAGCCCCAGCATTTT. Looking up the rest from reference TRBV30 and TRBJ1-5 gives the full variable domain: SQTIHQWPATLVQPVGSPLSLECTVEGTSNPNLYWYRQAAGRGLQLLFYSVGIGQISSEVPQNLSASRPQDRQFILSSKKLLLSDSGFYLCAWMPDGVNQPQHFGDGTRLSIL.

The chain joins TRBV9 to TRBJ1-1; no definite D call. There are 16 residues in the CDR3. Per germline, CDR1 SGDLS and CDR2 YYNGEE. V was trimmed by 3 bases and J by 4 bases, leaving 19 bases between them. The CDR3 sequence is CASSAQIIPSGTEAFF. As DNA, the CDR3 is TGTGCCAGCAGCGCCCAAATCATTCCCTCGGGCACTGAAGCTTTCTTT.

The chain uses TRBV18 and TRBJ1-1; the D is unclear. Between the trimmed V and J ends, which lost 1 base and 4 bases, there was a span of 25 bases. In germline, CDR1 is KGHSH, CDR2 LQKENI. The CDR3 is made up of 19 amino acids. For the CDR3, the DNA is TGTGCCAGCTCACCACGCAGAGGTCCCGGGTCGGTACCGGGCACTGAAGCTTTCTTT. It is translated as CASSPRRGPGSVPGTEAFF.

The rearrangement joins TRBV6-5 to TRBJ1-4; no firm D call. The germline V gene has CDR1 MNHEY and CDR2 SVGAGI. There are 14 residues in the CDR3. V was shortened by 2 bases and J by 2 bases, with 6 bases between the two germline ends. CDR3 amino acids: CASSYRPTNEKLFF. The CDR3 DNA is TGTGCCAGCAGTTACCGACCGACTAATGAAAAACTGTTTTTT.

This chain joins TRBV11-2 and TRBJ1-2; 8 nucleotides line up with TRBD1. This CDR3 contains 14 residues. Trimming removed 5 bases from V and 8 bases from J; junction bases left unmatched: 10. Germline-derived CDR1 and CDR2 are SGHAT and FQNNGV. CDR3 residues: CASSIPSGGEGYTF. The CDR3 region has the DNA TGTGCCAGCAGCATCCCCTCAGGGGGCGAGGGCTACACCTTC.

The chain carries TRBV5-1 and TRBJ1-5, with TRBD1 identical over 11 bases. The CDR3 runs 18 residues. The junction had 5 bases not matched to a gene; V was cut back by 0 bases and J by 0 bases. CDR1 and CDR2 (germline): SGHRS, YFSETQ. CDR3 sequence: CASSLAPGQGGSNQPQHF. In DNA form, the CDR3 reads TGCGCCAGCAGCTTGGCCCCGGGACAGGGGGGTAGCAATCAGCCCCAGCATTTT.

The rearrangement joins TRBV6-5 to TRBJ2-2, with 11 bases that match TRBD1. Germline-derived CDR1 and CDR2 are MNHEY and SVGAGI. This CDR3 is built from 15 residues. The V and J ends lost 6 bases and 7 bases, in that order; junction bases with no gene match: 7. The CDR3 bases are TGTGCCAGCAGAATCGGACAGGGGGCGGTCGGGGAGCTGTTTTTT. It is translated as CASRIGQGAVGELFF.

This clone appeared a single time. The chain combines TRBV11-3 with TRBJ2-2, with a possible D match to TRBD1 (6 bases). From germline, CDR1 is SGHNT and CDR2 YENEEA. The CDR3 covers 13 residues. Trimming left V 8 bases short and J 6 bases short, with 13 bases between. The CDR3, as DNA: TGTGCCAGCGTCAGGGCAGGGGCCGGGGAGCTGTTTTTT. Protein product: CASVRAGAGELFF.

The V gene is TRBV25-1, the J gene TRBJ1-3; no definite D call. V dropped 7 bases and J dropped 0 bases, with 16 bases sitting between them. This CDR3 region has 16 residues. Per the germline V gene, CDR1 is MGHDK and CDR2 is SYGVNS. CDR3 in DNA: TGTGCCAGCACTCCAGCGCGAGCCACCTCTGGAAACACCATATATTTT. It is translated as CASTPARATSGNTIYF.

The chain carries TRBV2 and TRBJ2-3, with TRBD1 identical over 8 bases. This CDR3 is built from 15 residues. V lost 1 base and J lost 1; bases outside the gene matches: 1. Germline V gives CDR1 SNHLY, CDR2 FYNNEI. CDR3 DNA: TGTGCCAGCAGTGAAGAGGACAGGGGCACAGATACGCAGTATTTT. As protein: CASSEEDRGTDTQYF.

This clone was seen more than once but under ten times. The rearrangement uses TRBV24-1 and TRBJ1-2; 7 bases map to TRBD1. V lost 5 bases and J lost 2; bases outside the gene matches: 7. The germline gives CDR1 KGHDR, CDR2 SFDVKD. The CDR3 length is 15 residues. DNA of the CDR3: TGTGCCACCAGTGGCTGGTACAGGGGCAACTATGGCTACACCTTC. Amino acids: CATSGWYRGNYGYTF.

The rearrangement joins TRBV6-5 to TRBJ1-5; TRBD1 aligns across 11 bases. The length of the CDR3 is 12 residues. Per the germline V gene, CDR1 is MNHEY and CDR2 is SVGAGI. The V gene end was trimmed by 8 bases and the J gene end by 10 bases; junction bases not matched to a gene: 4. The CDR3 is CASGTGGLPQHF. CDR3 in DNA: TGTGCCAGCGGGACAGGGGGGCTCCCCCAGCATTTT.

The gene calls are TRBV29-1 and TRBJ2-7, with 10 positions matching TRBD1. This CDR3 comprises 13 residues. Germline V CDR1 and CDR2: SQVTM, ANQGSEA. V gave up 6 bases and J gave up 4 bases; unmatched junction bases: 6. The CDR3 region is CSVLRDRGYEQYF. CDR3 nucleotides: TGCAGCGTCCTCCGGGACAGGGGTTACGAGCAGTACTTC.

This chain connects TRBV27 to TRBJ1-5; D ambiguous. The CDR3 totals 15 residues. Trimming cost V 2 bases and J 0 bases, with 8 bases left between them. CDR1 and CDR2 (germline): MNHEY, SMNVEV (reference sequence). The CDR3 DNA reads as TGTGCCAGCAGTTTACGGGGAAATAGCAATCAGCCCCAGCATTTT. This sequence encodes CASSLRGNSNQPQHF.

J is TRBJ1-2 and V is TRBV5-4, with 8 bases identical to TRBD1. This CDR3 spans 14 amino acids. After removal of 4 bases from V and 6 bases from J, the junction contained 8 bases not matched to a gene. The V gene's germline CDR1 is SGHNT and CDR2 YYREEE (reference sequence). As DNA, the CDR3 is TGTGCCAGCAGCCGGGACAGGAAAGTGGATGGCTACACCTTC. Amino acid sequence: CASSRDRKVDGYTF.

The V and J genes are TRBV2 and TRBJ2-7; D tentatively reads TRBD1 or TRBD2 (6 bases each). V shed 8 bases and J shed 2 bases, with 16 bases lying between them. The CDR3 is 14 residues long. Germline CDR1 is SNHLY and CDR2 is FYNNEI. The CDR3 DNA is TGTGCCAGCCAAGGGGGGACTGATGCCTACGAGCAGTACTTC. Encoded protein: CASQGGTDAYEQYF.

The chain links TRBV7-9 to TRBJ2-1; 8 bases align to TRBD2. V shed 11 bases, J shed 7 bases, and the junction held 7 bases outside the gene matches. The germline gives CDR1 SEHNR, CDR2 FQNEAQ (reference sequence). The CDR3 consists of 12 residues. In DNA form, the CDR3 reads TGTGCCGTGGGACTAGTGGAAAATGAGCAGTTCTTC. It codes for CAVGLVENEQFF.

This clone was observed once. Here the CDR3 DNA reads TGTGCCAGCAGTACACTAGCTATCACAGATACGCAGTATTTT. Its protein is CASSTLAITDTQYF. This sequence joins TRBV6-5 and TRBJ2-3; D is perhaps TRBD2 (6 bases). The CDR3 spans 14 residues. Trimming removed 5 bases at V and 2 bases at J, with 11 bases between. Germline V CDR1 and CDR2: MNHEY, SVGAGI.

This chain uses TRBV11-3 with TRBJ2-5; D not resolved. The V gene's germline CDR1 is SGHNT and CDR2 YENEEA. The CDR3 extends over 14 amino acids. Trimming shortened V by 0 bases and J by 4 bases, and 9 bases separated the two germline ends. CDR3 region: CASSLDQVGETQYF. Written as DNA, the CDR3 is TGTGCCAGCAGCTTAGATCAAGTAGGAGAGACCCAGTACTTC.

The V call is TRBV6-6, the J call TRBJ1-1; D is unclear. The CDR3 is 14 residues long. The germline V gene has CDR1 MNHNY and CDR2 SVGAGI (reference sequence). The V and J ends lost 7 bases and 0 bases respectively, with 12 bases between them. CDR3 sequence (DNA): TGTGCCAGCATGGCGGCTCCCTTGAACACTGAAGCTTTCTTT. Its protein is CASMAAPLNTEAFF.

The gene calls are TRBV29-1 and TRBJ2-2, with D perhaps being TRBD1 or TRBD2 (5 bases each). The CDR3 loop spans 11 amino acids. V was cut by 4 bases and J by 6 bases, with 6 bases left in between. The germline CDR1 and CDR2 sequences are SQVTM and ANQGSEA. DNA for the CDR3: TGCAGCGTTGCGGGGCCCGGGGAGCTGTTTTTT. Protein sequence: CSVAGPGELFF.

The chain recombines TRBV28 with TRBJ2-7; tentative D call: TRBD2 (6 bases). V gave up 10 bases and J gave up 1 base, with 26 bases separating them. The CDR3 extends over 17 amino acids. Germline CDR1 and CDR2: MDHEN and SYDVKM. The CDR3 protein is CATTRDSEIIGSYEQYF. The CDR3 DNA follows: TGTGCCACTACGAGGGACTCGGAAATAATTGGATCCTACGAGCAGTACTTC.